The rows below give T cell receptor beta chains drawn from one sample of a study of post-analysis software for immune sequencing data. Each CDR3 protein is one row after TCRdb ran MiXCR on the PCR reads. The table has approximately 400,000 distinct CDR3 sequences, about a third seen once; the top ten hold 13%. Sequences were obtained from blood. These receptors originate from a girl aged 10 to 17 with multiple sclerosis. Both conserved end residues are part of each CDR3. A D gene is named only where the DNA matches it firmly. Rows may omit the clone size; those that give it use once, few, many or a size class.

CASSVEPGGEKLFF	TGTGCCAGCAGCGTAGAGCCAGGAGGGGAAAAACTGTTTTTT	NA	few	TRBV9	TRBJ1-4
CASRGQVPTDTQYF	TGTGCCAGCAGGGGACAGGTCCCGACAGATACGCAGTATTTT	TRBD1	few	TRBV6-5	TRBJ2-3
CASSLRLLSNQPQHF	TGTGCCAGCAGCTTAAGGTTGCTTAGCAATCAGCCCCAGCATTTT	NA	NA	TRBV7-2	TRBJ1-5
CASTLGQVLGSPLHF	TGTGCCAGCACCCTAGGACAGGTTCTCGGTTCACCCCTCCACTTT	TRBD1	few	TRBV28	TRBJ1-6
CASSLRGLEETQYF	TGTGCCAGCAGTCTACGGGGCTTAGAAGAGACCCAGTACTTC	NA	NA	TRBV2	TRBJ2-5
CASRPTGAAETQYF	TGTGCCAGCAGGCCGACAGGGGCAGCAGAGACCCAGTACTTC	TRBD1	NA	TRBV6-5	TRBJ2-5
CSVDSGGQETQYF	TGCAGCGTTGATAGCGGGGGGCAAGAGACCCAGTACTTC	TRBD2	NA	TRBV29-1	TRBJ2-5
CASSQGGGPYSYEQYF	TGTGCCAGCAGCCAAGGCGGGGGGCCCTACTCCTACGAGCAGTACTTC	TRBD2	many	TRBV7-2	TRBJ2-7
CASSDRRMNTEAFF	TGTGCCAGCAGTGACCGACGGATGAACACTGAAGCTTTCTTT	NA	NA	TRBV12-3/TRBV12-4	TRBJ1-1
CASGDRGGGYTF	TGCGCCAGCGGCGACAGGGGTGGTGGCTACACCTTC	TRBD1	NA	TRBV5-1	TRBJ1-2
CASSFGQSPYNEQFF	TGTGCCAGCAGTTTCGGACAGTCCCCTTACAATGAGCAGTTCTTC	NA	NA	TRBV27	TRBJ2-1
CASSLRGTPLGDTQYF	TGTGCCAGCAGCTTGAGAGGGACACCTCTCGGGGATACGCAGTATTTT	NA	NA	TRBV5-5	TRBJ2-3
CASSGGDRVAEQYF	TGCGCCAGCAGCGGAGGGGACAGGGTCGCCGAGCAGTACTTC	TRBD1	many	TRBV5-1	TRBJ2-7
CATSSHRGGDYEQYF	TGTGCCACCAGCAGTCACCGTGGGGGCGACTACGAGCAGTACTTC	NA	NA	TRBV15	TRBJ2-7
CASTSSGVTGELFF	TGTGCCAGCACCTCTAGCGGGGTGACCGGGGAGCTGTTTTTT	TRBD2	NA	TRBV5-4	TRBJ2-2
CASSLVSTPGSFGTEAFF	TGTGCCAGCAGCTTGGTATCTACCCCAGGGTCCTTTGGTACTGAAGCTTTCTTT	NA	NA	TRBV7-9	TRBJ1-1
CSCSGTPSEKLFF	TGCAGCTGCTCCGGGACACCAAGTGAAAAACTGTTTTTT	NA	few	TRBV29-1	TRBJ1-4
CASRRLGLAGEYEQYF	TGTGCCAGCAGACGACTTGGACTAGCGGGGGAATACGAGCAGTACTTC	TRBD2	NA	TRBV28	TRBJ2-7
CASSLVGTGGHIQYF	TGTGCCAGCAGCTTGGTAGGGACAGGGGGCCACATTCAGTACTTC	TRBD1	NA	TRBV5-6	TRBJ2-4
CSAKAGGYNEQFF	TGCAGTGCTAAAGCGGGGGGATACAATGAGCAGTTCTTC	TRBD2	few	TRBV20-1	TRBJ2-1
CASTWGSYNSPLHF	TGTGCCAGCACCTGGGGCTCCTATAATTCACCCCTCCACTTT	NA	NA	TRBV27	TRBJ1-6
CASSPGGGLTEAFF	TGTGCCAGCAGTCCCGGAGGGGGGCTCACTGAAGCTTTCTTT	NA	NA	TRBV12-3/TRBV12-4	TRBJ1-1
CASTRSNSGGFNTGELFF	TGTGCCAGCACCCGTAGTAATAGCGGGGGGTTTAACACCGGGGAGCTGTTTTTT	TRBD2	NA	TRBV9	TRBJ2-2
CASTTAFSKNIQYF	TGTGCCAGCACCACGGCCTTTTCCAAAAACATTCAGTACTTC	NA	NA	TRBV5-6	TRBJ2-4
CASSSDTQPQHF	TGTGCCAGCAGCTCAGACACTCAGCCCCAGCATTTT	NA	NA	TRBV12-3/TRBV12-4	TRBJ1-5
CASSGGQVEETQYF	TGCGCCAGCAGCGGGGGACAGGTAGAAGAGACCCAGTACTTC	TRBD1	NA	TRBV5-1	TRBJ2-5
CSAREQGPYNEQFF	TGCAGTGCTAGAGAGCAGGGTCCATACAATGAGCAGTTCTTC	NA	NA	TRBV20-1	TRBJ2-1
CASSLDGGGYGYTF	TGTGCCAGCAGCTTAGACGGGGGCGGCTATGGCTACACCTTC	NA	NA	TRBV7-2	TRBJ1-2
CASSSLQGGIYEQYF	TGTGCCAGCAGTTCCCTCCAGGGGGGCATCTACGAGCAGTACTTC	NA	few	TRBV27	TRBJ2-7
CASSWDNHGYTF	TGTGCCAGCAGTTGGGACAATCATGGCTACACCTTC	NA	few	TRBV6-1	TRBJ1-2
CASSLGAGLYEQYF	TGTGCCAGCAGCTTAGGTGCAGGGTTGTACGAGCAGTACTTC	NA	few	TRBV11-2	TRBJ2-7
CASSDRMEMGVIDSPLHF	TGTGCCAGCAGCGATAGGATGGAGATGGGGGTTATTGATTCACCCCTCCACTTT	NA	NA	TRBV9	TRBJ1-6
CASSGQGLTDTQYF	TGCGCCAGCAGCGGACAGGGTCTCACAGATACGCAGTATTTT	TRBD1	few	TRBV5-1	TRBJ2-3
CAIRSGQGNEQYF	TGTGCCATCCGGTCAGGGCAGGGGAACGAGCAGTACTTC	NA	few	TRBV10-3	TRBJ2-7
CASSQEGRGETQYF	TGTGCCAGCAGTCAAGAGGGACGGGGGGAGACCCAGTACTTC	NA	few	TRBV4-2	TRBJ2-5
CGARDSLTASYEQYF	TGCGGTGCTAGAGATTCCCTAACAGCGTCCTACGAGCAGTACTTC	NA	NA	TRBV20-1	TRBJ2-7
CASSEDLHETQYF	TGTGCCAGCAGTGAGGACCTTCACGAGACCCAGTACTTC	NA	few	TRBV6-1	TRBJ2-5
CASSGTGNPDTQYF	TGTGCCAGCAGCGGGACAGGGAACCCAGATACGCAGTATTTT	TRBD1	few	TRBV9	TRBJ2-3
CASRRLAVGEDTQYF	TGTGCCAGCAGGAGACTAGCGGTGGGGGAGGATACGCAGTATTTT	TRBD2	few	TRBV7-2	TRBJ2-3
CASSGGGTSPYEQYF	TGTGCCAGCAGCGGGGGGGGCACAAGCCCCTACGAGCAGTACTTC	NA	NA	TRBV9	TRBJ2-7